This record covers a single TCR beta chain. What it binds is not known. PCR used 60 Vbeta primers and 13 Jbeta primers. Produced via immunoSEQ multiplex PCR; TCRdb's table is partial and in-frame only. The sample records 180,000 or so clones, around 79% being singletons. Healthy individuals who donated bone marrow served as the donors. This specimen belongs to a study of cytomegalovirus exposure and HLA in healthy donors. Germline V gene lookup returns CDR1 LNHDA and CDR2 SQIVND (reference sequence). This CDR3 is 15 amino acids long. V lost 5 bases and J 6 bases, leaving 17 bases between the germline ends. Study findings and constraints: Certain sequence variants were highly shared and formed a cluster, and this cluster was likely a sequencing artifact. TCR beta sequences reportedly predicted the HLA-A and HLA-B alleles of most subjects accurately.

The chain has TRBV19 and TRBJ1-5; the D gene is possibly TRBD1 (5 bases). The receptor was isolated from a man aged 50 to 60 in good health and CMV-seropositive. The source material was PBMCs. CDR3 protein: CASSSRAGSGQPQHF. The CDR3 DNA reads TGTGCCAGTAGTTCCCGGGCAGGGTCAGGTCAGCCCCAGCATTTT.